This T cell receptor beta chain stems from a study of CD8 T cells in Susac syndrome. The CDR3 is made up of 13 amino acids. Germline CDR1 is KGHSH and CDR2 is LQKENI. Trimming left V 0 bases short and J 5 bases short, with 7 bases between. The authors reverse transcribed about 0.45 to 1 ug RNA with random hexamers. TCRdb re-called the immunoSEQ multiplex PCR reads with MiXCR, one entry per CDR3 protein. The sample contains about 150,000 distinct CDR3 sequences, more than 90% of which appear only once. The chain combines TRBV18 with TRBJ2-5; D unclear. The TCR originated in a human donor with Susac syndrome. Source material: CD4+ T cells from PBMCs. The CDR3 is CASSPPVLETQYF. The CDR3 DNA sequence: TGTGCCAGCTCACCACCGGTTCTGGAGACCCAGTACTTC.